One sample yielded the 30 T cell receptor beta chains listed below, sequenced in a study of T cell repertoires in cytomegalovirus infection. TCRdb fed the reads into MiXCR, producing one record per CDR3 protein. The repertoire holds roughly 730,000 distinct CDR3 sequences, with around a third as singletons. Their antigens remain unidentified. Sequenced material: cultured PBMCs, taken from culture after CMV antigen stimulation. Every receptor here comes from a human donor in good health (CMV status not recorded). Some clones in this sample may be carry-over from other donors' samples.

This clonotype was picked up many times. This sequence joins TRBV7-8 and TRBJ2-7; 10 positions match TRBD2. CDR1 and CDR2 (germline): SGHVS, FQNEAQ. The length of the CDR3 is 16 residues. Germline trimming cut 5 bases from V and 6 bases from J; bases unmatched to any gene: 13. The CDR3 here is CASSHPGAGGRSEQYF. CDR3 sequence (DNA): TGTGCCAGCAGCCATCCGGGAGCGGGAGGGCGTTCCGAGCAGTACTTC.

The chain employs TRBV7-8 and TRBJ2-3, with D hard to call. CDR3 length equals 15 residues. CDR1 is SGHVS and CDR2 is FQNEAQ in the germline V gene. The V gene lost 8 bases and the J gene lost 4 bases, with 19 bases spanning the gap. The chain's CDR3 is CASGLDVNRADTQYF. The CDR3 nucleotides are TGTGCCAGCGGCCTCGACGTGAACCGGGCAGATACGCAGTATTTT.

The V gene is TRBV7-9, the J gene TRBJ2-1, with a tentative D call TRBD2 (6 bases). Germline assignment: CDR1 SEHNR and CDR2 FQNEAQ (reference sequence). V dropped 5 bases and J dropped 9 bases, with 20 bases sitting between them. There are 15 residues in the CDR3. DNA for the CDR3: TGTGCCAGCAGCGTAGGAGGGAAACTTGCGCTTGAGCAGTTCTTC. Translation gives CASSVGGKLALEQFF.

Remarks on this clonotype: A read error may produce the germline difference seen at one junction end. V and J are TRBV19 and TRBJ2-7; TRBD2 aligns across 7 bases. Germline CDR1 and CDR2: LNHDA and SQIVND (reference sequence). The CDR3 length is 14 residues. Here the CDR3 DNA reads TGTGTCAGTTCTAGGGCGGGAGTCTCCTACGAGCAGTACTTC. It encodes CVSSRAGVSYEQYF.

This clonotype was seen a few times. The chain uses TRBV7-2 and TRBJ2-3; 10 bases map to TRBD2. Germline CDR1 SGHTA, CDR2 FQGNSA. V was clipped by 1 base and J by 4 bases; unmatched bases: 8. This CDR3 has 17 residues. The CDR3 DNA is TGTGCCAGCAGCTTAGGACTACTAGCGGGATGGGCAGATACGCAGTATTTT. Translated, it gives CASSLGLLAGWADTQYF.

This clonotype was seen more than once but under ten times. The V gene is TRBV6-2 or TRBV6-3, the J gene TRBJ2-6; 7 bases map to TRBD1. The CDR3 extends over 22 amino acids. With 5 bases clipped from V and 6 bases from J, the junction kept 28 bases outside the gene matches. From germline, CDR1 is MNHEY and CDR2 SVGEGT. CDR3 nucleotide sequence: TGTGCCAGCAGTCCCACCGTCGCGGTGGCGGGTCGAGGGGGCGCGGCGGCCAACGTCCTGACTTTC. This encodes CASSPTVAVAGRGGAAANVLTF.

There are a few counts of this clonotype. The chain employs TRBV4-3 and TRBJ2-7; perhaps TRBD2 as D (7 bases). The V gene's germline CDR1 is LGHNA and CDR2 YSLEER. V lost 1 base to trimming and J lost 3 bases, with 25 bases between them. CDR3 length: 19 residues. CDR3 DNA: TGCGCCAGCAGCCAAGGGGGTTCTAGCGGCCTGAGAGGGGGCTACGAGCAGTACTTC. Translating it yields CASSQGGSSGLRGGYEQYF.

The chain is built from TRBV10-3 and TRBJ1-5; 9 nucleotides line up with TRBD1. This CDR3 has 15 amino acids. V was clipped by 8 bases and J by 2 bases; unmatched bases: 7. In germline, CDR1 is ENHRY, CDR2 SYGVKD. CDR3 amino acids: CAIGIDRGGNQPQHF. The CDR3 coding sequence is TGTGCCATCGGTATTGACAGGGGGGGCAATCAGCCCCAGCATTTT.

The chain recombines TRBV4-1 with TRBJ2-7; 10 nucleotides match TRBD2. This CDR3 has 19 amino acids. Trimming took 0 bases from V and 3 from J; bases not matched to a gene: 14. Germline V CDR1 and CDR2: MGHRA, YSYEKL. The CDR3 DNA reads TGCGCCAGCAGCCAAGATTGGGTAGCGGGAGGCCCGGGGTACTACGAGCAGTACTTC. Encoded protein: CASSQDWVAGGPGYYEQYF.

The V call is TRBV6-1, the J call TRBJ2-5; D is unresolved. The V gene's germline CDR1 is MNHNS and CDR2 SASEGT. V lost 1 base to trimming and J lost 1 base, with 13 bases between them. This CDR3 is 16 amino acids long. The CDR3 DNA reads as TGTGCCAGCAGTGAAGGGCTGTACACCCCCCAAGAGACCCAGTACTTC. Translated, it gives CASSEGLYTPQETQYF.

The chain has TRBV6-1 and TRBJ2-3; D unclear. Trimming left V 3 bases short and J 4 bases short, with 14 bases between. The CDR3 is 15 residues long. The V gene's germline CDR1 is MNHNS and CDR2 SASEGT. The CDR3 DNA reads TGTGCCAGCAGTGAGTCATGGGGTCGGCCAGATACGCAGTATTTT. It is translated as CASSESWGRPDTQYF.

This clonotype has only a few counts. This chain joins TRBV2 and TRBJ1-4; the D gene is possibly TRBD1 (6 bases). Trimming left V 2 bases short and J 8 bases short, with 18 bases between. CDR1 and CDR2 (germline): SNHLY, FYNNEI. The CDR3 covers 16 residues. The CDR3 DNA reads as TGTGCCAGCAGTGAAAATGTGGGGGGGCTTCGGGAAAAACTGTTTTTT. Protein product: CASSENVGGLREKLFF. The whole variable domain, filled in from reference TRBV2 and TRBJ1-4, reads EPEVTQTPSHQVTQMGQEVILRCVPISNHLYFYWYRQILGQKVEFLVSFYNNEISEKSEIFDDQFSVERPDGSNFTLKIRSTKLEDSAMYFCASSENVGGLREKLFFGSGTQLSVL.

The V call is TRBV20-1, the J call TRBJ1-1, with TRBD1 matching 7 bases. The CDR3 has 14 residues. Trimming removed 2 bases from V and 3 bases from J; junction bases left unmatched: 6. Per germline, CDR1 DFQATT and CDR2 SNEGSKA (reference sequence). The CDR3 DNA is TGCAGTGCTAGACCCCTTACAGGGGACACTGAAGCTTTCTTT. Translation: CSARPLTGDTEAFF.

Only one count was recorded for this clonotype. CDR3 DNA: TGCAGCGTTGTATTCGGAGAGACCCAGTACTTC. Protein: CSVVFGETQYF. The chain is built from TRBV29-1 and TRBJ2-5; D not certain. The V gene's germline CDR1 is SQVTM and CDR2 ANQGSEA. The CDR3 consists of 11 residues. Trimming took off 4 bases at V and 4 bases at J, with 7 bases between the two ends.

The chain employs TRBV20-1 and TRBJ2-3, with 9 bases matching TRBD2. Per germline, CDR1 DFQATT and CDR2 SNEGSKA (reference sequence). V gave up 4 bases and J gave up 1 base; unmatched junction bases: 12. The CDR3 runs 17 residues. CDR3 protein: CSATPPSGRIGTDTQYF. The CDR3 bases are TGCAGTGCTACCCCACCCAGCGGGAGGATAGGCACAGATACGCAGTATTTT.

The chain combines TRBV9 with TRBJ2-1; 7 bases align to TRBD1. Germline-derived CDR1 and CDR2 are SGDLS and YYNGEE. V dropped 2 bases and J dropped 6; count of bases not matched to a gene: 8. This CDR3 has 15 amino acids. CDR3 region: CASSVRDSPFNEQFF. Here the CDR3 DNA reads TGTGCCAGCAGCGTGAGGGACAGCCCCTTCAATGAGCAGTTCTTC.

For the CDR3, the DNA is TGTGCCAGCAGCGCGAAGCAGGAGGATGAAGCTTTCTTT. Translation: CASSAKQEDEAFF. The chain combines TRBV6-5 with TRBJ1-1; D call uncertain. The CDR3 consists of 13 residues. V shed 6 bases and J shed 7 bases, with 15 bases lying between them. The germline V gene encodes CDR1 MNHEY and CDR2 SVGAGI.

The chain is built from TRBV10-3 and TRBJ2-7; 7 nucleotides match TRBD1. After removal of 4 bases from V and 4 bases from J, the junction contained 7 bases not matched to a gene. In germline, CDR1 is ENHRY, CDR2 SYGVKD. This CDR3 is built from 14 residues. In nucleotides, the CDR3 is TGTGCCATCAGTGGACAGGGTTTCGGGTACGAGCAGTACTTC. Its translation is CAISGQGFGYEQYF.

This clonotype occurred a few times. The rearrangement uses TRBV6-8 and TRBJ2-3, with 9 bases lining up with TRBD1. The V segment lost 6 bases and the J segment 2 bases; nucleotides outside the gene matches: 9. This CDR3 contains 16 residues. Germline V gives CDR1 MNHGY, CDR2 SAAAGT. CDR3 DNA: TGTGCCAGCAGGCGACAGGGGGGTATTAACACAGATACGCAGTATTTT. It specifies CASRRQGGINTDTQYF.

CDR3: CSERPGPVADTQYF. The DNA of the CDR3 is TGCAGCGAACGACCGGGACCGGTGGCAGATACGCAGTATTTT. The chain is built from TRBV29-1 and TRBJ2-3, with D possibly called TRBD1 or TRBD2 (5 bases each). The germline V gene has CDR1 SQVTM and CDR2 ANQGSEA. V was shortened by 7 bases and J by 4 bases, with 18 bases between the two germline ends. The CDR3 is made up of 14 amino acids.

The CDR3 DNA reads TGTGCCAGTAGTATAGGGCGGGGCCCCGGTGAGCAGTTCTTC. Translating it yields CASSIGRGPGEQFF. The chain joins TRBV19 to TRBJ2-1; possibly TRBD2 for D (6 bases). V lost 1 base and J lost 9, with 13 bases in between. The CDR3 runs to 14 residues. Per the germline V gene, CDR1 is LNHDA and CDR2 is SQIVND (reference sequence).

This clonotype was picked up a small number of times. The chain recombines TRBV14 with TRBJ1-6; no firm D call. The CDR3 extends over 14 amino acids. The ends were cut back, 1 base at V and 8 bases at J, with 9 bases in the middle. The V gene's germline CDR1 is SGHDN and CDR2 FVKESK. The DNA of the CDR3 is TGTGCCAGCAGCCAAGGTGGGCGGGATTCACCCCTCCACTTT. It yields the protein CASSQGGRDSPLHF.

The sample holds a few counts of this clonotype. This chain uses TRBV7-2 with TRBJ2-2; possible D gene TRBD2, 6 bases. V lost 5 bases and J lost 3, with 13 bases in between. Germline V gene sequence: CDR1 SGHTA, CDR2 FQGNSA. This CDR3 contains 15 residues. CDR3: CASSPGTLYTGELFF. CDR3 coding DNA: TGTGCCAGCAGCCCCGGGACTCTCTACACCGGGGAGCTGTTTTTT.

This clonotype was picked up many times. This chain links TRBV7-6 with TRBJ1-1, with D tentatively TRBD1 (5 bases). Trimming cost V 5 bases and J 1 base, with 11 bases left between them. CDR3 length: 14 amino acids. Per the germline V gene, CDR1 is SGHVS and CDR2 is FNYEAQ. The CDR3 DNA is TGTGCCAGCAGCCCAGGACACAAGAACACTGAAGCTTTCTTT. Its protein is CASSPGHKNTEAFF. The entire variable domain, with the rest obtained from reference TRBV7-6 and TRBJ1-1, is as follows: GAGVSQSPRYKVTKRGQDVALRCDPISGHVSLYWYRQALGQGPEFLTYFNYEAQQDKSGLPNDRFSAERPEGSISTLTIQRTEQRDSAMYRCASSPGHKNTEAFFGQGTRLTVV.

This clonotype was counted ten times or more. The CDR3 region is CASSLLSENQPQHF. Here the CDR3 DNA reads TGTGCCAGCAGCTTATTGTCTGAAAATCAGCCCCAGCATTTT. The chain links TRBV7-8 to TRBJ1-5; no reliable D call. Germline-derived CDR1 and CDR2 are SGHVS and FQNEAQ. This CDR3 has 14 residues. Trimming removed 2 bases at V and 4 bases at J, with 9 bases between.

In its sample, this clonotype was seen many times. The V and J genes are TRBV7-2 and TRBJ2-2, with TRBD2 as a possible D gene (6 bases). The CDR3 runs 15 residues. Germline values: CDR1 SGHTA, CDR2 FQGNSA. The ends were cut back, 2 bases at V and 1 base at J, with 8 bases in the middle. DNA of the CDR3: TGTGCCAGCAGCTTACTAGCGAGGAACACCGGGGAGCTGTTTTTT. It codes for CASSLLARNTGELFF.

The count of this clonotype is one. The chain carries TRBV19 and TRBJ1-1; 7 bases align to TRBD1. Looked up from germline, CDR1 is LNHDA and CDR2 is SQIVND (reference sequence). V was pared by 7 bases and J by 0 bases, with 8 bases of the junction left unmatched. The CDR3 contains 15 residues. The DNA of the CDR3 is TGTGCCAGTATCAACAACAGGGGTATGAACACTGAAGCTTTCTTT. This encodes CASINNRGMNTEAFF.

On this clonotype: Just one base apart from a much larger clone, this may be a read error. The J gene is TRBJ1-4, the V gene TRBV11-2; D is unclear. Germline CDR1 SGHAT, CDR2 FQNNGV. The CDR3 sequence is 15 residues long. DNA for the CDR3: TGTGCCCGCAGCCATAGTCAGCAAAGCAATGAAAAACTGTTTTTT. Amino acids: CARSHSQQSNEKLFF.

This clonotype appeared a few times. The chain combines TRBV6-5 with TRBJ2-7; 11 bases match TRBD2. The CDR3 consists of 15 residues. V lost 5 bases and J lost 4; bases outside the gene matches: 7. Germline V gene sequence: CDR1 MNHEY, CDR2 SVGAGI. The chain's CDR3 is CASSPDRTSGYEQYF. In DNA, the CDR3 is TGTGCCAGCAGTCCCGATAGGACTAGCGGGTACGAGCAGTACTTC.

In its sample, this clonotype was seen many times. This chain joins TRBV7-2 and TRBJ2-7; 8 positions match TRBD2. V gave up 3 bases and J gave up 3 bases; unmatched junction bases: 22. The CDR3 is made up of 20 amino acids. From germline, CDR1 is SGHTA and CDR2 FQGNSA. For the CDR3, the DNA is TGTGCCAGCAGCTTTAAAACCCTCGGGCCGACTCGGGGACTAGGCTACGAGCAGTACTTC. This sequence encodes CASSFKTLGPTRGLGYEQYF.